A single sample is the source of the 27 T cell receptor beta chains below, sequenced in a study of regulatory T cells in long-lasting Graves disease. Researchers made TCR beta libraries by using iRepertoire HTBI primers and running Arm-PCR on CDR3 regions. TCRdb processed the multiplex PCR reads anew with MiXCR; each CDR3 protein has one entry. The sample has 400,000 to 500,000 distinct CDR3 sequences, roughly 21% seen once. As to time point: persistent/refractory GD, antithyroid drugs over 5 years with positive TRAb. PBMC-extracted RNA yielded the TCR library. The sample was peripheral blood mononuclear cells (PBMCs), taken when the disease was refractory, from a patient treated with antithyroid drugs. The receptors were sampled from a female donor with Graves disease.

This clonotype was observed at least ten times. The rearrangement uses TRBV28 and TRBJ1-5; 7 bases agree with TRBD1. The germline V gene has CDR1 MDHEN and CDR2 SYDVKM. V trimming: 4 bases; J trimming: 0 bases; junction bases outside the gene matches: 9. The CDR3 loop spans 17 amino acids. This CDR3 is CASSSTGAQDSNQPQHF. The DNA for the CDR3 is TGTGCCAGCAGTTCCACAGGGGCTCAAGATAGCAATCAGCCCCAGCATTTT.

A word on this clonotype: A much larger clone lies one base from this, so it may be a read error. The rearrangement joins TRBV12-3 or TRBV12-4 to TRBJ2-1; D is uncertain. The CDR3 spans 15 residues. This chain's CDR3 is CANSQSGAADNEQFF. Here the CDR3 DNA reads TGTGCCAACAGTCAATCTGGTGCAGCAGACAATGAGCAGTTCTTC.

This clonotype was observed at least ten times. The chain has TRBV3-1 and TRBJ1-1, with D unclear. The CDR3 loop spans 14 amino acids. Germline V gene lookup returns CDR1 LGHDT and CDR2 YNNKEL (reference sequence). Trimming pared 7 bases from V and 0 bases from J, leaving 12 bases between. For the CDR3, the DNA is TGTGCCAGCACACACAACACAATGAACACTGAAGCTTTCTTT. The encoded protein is CASTHNTMNTEAFF.

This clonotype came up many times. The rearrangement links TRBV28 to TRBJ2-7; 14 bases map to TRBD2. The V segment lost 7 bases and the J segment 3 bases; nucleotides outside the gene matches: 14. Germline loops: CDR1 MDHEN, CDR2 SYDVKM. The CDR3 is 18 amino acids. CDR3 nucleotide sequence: TGTGCCAGCACCGGGAGAGGGGGCGGACTAGCGGGAGGCTACGAGCAGTACTTC. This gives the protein CASTGRGGGLAGGYEQYF.

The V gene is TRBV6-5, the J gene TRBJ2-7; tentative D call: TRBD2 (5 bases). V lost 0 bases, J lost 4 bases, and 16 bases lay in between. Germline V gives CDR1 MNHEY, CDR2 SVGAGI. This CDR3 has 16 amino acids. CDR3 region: CASSYSMIQRAYEQYF. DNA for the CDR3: TGTGCCAGCAGTTACTCCATGATCCAGAGGGCTTACGAGCAGTACTTC.

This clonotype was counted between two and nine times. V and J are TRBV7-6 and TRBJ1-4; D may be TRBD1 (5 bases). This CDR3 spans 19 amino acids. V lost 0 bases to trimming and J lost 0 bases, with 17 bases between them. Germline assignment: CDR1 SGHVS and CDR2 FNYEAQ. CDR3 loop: CASSLAWDSQPPTNEKLFF. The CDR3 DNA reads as TGTGCCAGCAGCTTAGCTTGGGACTCCCAGCCGCCAACTAATGAAAAACTGTTTTTT.

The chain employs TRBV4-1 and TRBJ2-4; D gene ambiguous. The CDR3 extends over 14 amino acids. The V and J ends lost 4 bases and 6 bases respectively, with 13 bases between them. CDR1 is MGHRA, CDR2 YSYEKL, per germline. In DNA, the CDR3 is TGCGCCAGCAGCCGGTTACCTAATCGAAACATTCAGTACTTC. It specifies CASSRLPNRNIQYF.

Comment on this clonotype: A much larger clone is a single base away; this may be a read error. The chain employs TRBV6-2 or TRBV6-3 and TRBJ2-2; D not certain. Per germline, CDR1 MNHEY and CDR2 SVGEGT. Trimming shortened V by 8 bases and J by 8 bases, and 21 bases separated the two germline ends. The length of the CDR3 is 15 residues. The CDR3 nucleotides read TGTGCCAGCTCGGACGGAACAACCGCCGGTGGGGAGCTGTTTTTT. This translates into CASSDGTTAGGELFF.

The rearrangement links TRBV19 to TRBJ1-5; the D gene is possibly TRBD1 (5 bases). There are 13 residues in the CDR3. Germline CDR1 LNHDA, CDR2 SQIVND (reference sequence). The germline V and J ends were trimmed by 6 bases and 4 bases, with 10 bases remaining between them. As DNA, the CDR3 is TGTGCCAGTAGCATGGGGGGGAATCAGCCCCAGCATTTT. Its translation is CASSMGGNQPQHF.

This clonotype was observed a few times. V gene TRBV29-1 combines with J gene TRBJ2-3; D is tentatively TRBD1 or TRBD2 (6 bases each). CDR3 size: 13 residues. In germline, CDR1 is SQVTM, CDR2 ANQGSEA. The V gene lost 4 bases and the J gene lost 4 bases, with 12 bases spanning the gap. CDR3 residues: CSVAGAVSDTQYF. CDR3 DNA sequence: TGCAGCGTTGCGGGGGCAGTCTCAGATACGCAGTATTTT.

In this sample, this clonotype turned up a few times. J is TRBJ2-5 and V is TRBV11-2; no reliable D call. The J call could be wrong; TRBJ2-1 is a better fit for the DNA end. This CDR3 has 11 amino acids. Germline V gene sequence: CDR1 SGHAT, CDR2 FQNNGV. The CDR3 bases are TGTGCCAGCAGCTTAATGTCGGGGCAGTTCTTC. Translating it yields CASSLMSGQFF.

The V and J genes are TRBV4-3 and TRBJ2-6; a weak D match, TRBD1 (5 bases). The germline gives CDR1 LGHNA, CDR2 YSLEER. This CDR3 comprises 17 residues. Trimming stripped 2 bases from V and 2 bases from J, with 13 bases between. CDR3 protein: CASSQIDSRAGANVLTF. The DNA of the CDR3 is TGCGCCAGCAGCCAAATCGACAGCAGGGCTGGGGCCAACGTCCTGACTTTC.

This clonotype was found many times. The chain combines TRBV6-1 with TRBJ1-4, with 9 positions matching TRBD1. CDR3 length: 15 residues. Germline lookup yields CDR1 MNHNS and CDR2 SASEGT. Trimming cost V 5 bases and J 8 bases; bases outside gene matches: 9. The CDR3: CASSPQTGGGEKLFF. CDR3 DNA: TGTGCCAGCAGTCCACAAACAGGGGGCGGCGAAAAACTGTTTTTT.

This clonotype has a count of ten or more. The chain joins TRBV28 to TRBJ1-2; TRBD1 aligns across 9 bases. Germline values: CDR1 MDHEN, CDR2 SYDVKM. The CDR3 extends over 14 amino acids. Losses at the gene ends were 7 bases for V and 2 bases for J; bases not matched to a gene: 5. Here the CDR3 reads CASIQGQGNYGYTF. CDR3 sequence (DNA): TGTGCCAGCATCCAGGGACAGGGCAACTATGGCTACACCTTC.

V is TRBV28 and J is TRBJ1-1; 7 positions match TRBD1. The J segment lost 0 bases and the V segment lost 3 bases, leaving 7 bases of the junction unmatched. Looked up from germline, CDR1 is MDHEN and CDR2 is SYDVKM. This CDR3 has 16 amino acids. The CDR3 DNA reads TGTGCCAGCAGTTTCTTGACAGGGCTTATGAACACTGAAGCTTTCTTT. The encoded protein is CASSFLTGLMNTEAFF.

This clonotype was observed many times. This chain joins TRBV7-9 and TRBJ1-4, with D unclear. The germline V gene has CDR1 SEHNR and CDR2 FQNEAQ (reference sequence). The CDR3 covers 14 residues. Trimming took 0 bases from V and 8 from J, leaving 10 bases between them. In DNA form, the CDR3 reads TGTGCCAGCAGCTTAGCCGGTATTGAAGAAAAACTGTTTTTT. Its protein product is CASSLAGIEEKLFF.

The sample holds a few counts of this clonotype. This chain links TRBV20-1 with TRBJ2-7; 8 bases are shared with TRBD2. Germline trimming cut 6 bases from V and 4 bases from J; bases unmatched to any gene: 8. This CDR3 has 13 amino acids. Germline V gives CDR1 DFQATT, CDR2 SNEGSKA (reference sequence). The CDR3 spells CSALGGVRYEQYF. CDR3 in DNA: TGCAGTGCCCTCGGGGGGGTACGATACGAGCAGTACTTC.

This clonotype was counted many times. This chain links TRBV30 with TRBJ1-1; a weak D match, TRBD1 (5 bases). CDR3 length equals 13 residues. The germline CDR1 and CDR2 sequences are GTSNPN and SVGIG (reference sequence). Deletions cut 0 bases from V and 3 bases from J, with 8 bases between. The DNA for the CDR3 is TGTGCCTGGAGTGTGGGGGGTGACACTGAAGCTTTCTTT. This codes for CAWSVGGDTEAFF.

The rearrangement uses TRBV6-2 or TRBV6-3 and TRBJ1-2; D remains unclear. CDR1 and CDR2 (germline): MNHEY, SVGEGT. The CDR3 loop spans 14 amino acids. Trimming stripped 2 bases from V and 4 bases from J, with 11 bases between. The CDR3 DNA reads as TGTGCCAGCAGTTACGCGGACGCCAGCTATGGCTACACCTTC. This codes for CASSYADASYGYTF.

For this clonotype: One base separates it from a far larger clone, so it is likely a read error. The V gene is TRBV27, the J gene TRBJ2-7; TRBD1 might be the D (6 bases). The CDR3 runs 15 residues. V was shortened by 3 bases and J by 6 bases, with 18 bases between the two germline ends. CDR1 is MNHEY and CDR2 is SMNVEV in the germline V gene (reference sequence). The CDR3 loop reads CASSFLTGQTSEQYF. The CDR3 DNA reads TGTGCCAGCAGTTTCTTAACAGGGCAAACCTCCGAGCAGTACTTC.

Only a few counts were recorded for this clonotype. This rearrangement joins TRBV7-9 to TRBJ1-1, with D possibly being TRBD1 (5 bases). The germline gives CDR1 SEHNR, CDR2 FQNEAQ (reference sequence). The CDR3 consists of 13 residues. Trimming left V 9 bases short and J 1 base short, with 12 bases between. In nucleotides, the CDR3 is TGTGCCAGTGTGGGACCGCAGAACACTGAAGCTTTCTTT. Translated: CASVGPQNTEAFF.

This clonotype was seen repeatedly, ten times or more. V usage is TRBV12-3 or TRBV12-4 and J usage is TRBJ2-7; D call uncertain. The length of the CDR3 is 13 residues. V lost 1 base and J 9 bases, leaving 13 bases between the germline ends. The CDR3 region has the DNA TGTGCCAGCAGTTTAGGGGCGGACCCCGCGCAGTACTTC. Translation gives CASSLGADPAQYF.

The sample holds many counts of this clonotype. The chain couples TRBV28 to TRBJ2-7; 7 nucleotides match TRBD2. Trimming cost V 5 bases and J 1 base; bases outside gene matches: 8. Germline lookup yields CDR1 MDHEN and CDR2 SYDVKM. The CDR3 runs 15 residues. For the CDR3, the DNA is TGTGCCAGCAGTCCCCACAGCGGGGATTCCTACGAGCAGTACTTC. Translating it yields CASSPHSGDSYEQYF.

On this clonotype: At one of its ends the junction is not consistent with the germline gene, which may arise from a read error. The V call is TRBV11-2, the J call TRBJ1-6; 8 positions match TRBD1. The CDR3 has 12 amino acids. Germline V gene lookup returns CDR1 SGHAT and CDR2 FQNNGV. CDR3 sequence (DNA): TGTGCCAGCAGCCCATGGGGACAGGCTCCCACTTTT. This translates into CASSPWGQAPTF.

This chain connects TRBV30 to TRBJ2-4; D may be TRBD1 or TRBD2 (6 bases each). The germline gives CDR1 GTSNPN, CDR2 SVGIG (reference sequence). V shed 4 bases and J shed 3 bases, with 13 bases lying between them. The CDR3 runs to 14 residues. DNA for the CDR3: TGTGCCTGGATATCTAGGGGGGACAAAAACATTCAGTACTTC. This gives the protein CAWISRGDKNIQYF. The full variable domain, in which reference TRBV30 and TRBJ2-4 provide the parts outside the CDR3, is SQTIHQWPATLVQPVGSPLSLECTVEGTSNPNLYWYRQAAGRGLQLLFYSVGIGQISSEVPQNLSASRPQDRQFILSSKKLLLSDSGFYLCAWISRGDKNIQYFGAGTRLSVL.

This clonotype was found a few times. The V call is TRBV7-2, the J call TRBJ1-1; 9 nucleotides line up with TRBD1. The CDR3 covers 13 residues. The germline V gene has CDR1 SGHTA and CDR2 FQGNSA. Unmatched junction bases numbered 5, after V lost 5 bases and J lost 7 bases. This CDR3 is CASSLQGAGEAFF. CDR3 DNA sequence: TGTGCCAGCAGCCTACAGGGGGCTGGTGAAGCTTTCTTT.

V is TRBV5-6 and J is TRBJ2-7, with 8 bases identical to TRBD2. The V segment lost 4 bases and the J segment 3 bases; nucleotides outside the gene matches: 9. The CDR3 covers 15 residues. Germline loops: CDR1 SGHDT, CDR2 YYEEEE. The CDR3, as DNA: TGTGCCAGCAGCGTCTCTAGCGGGCCTAGCTACGAGCAGTACTTC. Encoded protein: CASSVSSGPSYEQYF. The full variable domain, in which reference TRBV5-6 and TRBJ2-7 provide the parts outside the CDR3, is DAGVTQSPTHLIKTRGQQVTLRCSPKSGHDTVSWYQQALGQGPQFIFQYYEEEERQRGNFPDRFSGHQFPNYSSELNVNALLLGDSALYLCASSVSSGPSYEQYFGPGTRLTVT.